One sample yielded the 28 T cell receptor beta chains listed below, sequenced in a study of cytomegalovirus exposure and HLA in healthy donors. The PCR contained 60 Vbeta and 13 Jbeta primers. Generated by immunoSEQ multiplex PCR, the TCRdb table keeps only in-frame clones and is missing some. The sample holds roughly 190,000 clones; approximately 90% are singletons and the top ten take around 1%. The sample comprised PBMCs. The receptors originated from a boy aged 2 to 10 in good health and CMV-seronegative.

This CDR3 reads CASSPSEGGTEQYF. The CDR3 DNA is TGTGCCAGCAGCCCATCGGAGGGGGGGACCGAGCAGTACTTC. The genes are TRBV27 and TRBJ2-7; the D gene is possibly TRBD2 (7 bases). Trimming cost V 6 bases and J 6 bases, with 18 bases left between them. This CDR3 spans 14 amino acids. Per germline, CDR1 MNHEY and CDR2 SMNVEV (reference sequence).

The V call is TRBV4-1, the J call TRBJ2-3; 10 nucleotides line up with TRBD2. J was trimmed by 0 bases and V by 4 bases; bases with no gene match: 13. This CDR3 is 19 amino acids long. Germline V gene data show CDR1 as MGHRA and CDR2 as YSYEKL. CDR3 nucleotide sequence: TGCGCCAGCAGCCCGATGGGACTAGCGATTGTTTTTAGCACAGATACGCAGTATTTT. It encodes CASSPMGLAIVFSTDTQYF.

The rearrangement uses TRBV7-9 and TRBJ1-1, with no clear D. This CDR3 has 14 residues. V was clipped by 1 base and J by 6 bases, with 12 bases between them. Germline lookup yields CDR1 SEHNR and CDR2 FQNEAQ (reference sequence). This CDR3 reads CASSLGQIFPEAFF. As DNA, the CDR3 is TGTGCCAGCAGCTTAGGGCAGATCTTCCCTGAAGCTTTCTTT.

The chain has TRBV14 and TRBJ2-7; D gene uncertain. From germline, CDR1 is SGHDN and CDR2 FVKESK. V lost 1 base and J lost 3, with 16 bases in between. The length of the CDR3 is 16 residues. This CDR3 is CASSQAPQTSIYEQYF. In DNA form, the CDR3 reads TGTGCCAGCAGCCAAGCGCCCCAGACAAGCATCTACGAGCAGTACTTC. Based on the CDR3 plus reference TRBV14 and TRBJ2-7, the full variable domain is EAGVTQFPSHSVIEKGQTVTLRCDPISGHDNLYWYRRVMGKEIKFLLHFVKESKQDESGMPNNRFLAERTGGTYSTLKVQPAELEDSGVYFCASSQAPQTSIYEQYFGPGTRLTVT.

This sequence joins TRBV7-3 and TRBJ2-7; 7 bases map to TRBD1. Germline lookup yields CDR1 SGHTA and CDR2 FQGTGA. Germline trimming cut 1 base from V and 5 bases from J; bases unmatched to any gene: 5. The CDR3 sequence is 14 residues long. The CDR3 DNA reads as TGTGCCAGCAGCTTAAGGGCAGGGGGAGACGAGCAGTACTTC. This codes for CASSLRAGGDEQYF.

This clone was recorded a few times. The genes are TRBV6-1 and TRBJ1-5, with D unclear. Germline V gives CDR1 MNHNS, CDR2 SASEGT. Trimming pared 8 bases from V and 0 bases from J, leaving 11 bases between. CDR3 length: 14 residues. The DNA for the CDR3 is TGTGCCAGCGGCGCGGGTTATAGCAATCAGCCCCAGCATTTT. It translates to CASGAGYSNQPQHF.

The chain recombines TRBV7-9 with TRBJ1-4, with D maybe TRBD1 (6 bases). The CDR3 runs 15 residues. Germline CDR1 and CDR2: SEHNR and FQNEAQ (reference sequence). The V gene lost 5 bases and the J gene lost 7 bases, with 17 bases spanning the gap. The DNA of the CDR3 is TGTGCCAGCAGCGCCGCCGGCAGGGGTGTTGAAAAACTGTTTTTT. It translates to CASSAAGRGVEKLFF.

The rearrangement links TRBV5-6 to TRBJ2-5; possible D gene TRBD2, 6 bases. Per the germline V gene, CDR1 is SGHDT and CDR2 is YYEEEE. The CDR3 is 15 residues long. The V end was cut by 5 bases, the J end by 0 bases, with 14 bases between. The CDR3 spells CASRGGSRDQETQYF. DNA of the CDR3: TGTGCCAGCAGGGGGGGATCGAGGGACCAAGAGACCCAGTACTTC.

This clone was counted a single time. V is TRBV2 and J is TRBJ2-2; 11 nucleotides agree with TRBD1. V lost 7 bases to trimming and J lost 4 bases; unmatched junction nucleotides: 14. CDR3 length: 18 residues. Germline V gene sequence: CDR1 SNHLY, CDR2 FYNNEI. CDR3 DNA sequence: TGTGCCAGCACCCAGGACAGGGGGCGTGGAGCGGGCACCGGGGAGCTGTTTTTT. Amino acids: CASTQDRGRGAGTGELFF.

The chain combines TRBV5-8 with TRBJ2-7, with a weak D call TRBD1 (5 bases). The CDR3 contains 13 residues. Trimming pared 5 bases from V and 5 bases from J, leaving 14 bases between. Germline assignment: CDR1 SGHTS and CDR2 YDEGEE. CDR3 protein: CASRQAGFHEQYF. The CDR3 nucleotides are TGTGCCAGCAGGCAGGCAGGGTTCCACGAGCAGTACTTC.

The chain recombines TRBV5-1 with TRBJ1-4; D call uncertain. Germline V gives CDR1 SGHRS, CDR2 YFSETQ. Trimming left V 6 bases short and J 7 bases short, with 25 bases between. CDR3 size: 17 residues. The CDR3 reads CASTPGFGLSGSEKLFF. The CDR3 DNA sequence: TGCGCCAGCACCCCAGGATTCGGACTGTCGGGGAGTGAAAAACTGTTTTTT.

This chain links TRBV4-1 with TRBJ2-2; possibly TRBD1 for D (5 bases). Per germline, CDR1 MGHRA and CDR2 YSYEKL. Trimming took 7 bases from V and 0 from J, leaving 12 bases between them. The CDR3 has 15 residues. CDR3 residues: CASNPRQTNTGELFF. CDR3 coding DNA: TGCGCCAGCAACCCCAGACAGACGAACACCGGGGAGCTGTTTTTT.

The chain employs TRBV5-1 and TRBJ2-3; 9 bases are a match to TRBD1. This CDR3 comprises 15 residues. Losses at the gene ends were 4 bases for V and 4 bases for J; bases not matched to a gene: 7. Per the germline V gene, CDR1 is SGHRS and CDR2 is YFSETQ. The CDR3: CASSGGQGPPDTQYF. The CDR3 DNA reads TGCGCCAGCAGCGGGGGACAGGGACCCCCAGATACGCAGTATTTT.

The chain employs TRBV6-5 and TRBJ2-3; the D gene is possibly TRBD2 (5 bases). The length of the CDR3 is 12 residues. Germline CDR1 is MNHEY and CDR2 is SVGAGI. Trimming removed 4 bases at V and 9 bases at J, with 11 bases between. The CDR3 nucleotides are TGTGCCAGCAGTTCCCGGGGTACGACGCAGTATTTT. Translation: CASSSRGTTQYF.

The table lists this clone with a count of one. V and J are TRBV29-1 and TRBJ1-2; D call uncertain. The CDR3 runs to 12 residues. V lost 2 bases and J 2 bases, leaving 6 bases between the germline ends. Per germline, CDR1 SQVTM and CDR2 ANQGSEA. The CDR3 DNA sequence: TGCAGCGTTGAACATCGGAACTATGGCTACACCTTC. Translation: CSVEHRNYGYTF. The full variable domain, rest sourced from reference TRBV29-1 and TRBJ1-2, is SAVISQKPSRDICQRGTSLTIQCQVDSQVTMMFWYRQQPGQSLTLIATANQGSEATYESGFVIDKFPISRPNLTFSTLTVSNMSPEDSSIYLCSVEHRNYGYTFGSGTRLTVV.

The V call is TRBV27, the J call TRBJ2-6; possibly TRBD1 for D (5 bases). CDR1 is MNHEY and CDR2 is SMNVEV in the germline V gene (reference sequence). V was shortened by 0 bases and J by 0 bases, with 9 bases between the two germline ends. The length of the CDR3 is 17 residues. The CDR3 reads CASSLSRQTSGANVLTF. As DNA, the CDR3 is TGTGCCAGCAGTTTATCGAGACAGACCTCTGGGGCCAACGTCCTGACTTTC.

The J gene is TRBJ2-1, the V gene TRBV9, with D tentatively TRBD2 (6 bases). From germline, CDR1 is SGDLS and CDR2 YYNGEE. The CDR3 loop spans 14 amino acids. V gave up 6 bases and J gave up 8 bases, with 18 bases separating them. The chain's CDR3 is CASNSNLGGDEQFF. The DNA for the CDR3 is TGTGCCAGCAACAGCAACTTGGGGGGAGATGAGCAGTTCTTC. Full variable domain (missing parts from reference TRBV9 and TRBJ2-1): DSGVTQTPKHLITATGQRVTLRCSPRSGDLSVYWYQQSLDQGLQFLIQYYNGEERAKGNILERFSAQQFPDLHSELNLSSLELGDSALYFCASNSNLGGDEQFFGPGTRLTVL.

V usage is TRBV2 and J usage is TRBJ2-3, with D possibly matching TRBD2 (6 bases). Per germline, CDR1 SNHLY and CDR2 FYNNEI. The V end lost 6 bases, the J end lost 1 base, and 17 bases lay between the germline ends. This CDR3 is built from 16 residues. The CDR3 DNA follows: TGTGCCAGCAGCCTAGGGTGGCGGGGCGGCACAGATACGCAGTATTTT. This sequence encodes CASSLGWRGGTDTQYF.

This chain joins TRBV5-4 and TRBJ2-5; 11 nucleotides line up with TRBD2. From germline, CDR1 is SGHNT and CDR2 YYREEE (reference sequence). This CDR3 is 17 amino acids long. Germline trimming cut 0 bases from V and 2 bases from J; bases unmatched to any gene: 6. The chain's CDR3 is CASSLAGLAGGQETQYF. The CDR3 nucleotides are TGTGCCAGCAGCTTGGCCGGTCTAGCGGGGGGACAAGAGACCCAGTACTTC.

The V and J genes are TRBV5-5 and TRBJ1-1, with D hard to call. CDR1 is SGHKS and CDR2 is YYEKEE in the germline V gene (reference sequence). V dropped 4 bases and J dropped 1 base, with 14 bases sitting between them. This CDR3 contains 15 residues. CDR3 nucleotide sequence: TGTGCCAGCAGCCCGTTACTTGGCGGGAACACTGAAGCTTTCTTT. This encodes CASSPLLGGNTEAFF.

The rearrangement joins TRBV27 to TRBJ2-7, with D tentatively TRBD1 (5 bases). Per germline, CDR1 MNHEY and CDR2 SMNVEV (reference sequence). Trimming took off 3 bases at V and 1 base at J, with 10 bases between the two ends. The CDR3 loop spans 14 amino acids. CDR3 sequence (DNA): TGTGCCAGCAGTTTGGGCAGGGTGTCCTACGAGCAGTACTTC. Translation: CASSLGRVSYEQYF.

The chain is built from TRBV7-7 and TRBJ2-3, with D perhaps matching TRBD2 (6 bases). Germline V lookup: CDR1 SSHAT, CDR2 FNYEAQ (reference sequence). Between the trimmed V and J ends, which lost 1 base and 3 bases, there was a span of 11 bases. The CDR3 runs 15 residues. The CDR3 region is CASSLDVGGTDTQYF. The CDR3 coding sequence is TGTGCCAGCAGCTTAGACGTGGGAGGAACAGATACGCAGTATTTT.

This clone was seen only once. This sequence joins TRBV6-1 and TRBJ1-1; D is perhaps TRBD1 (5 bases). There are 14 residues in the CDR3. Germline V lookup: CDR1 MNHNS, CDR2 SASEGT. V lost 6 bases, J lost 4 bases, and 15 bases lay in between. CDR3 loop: CASSAAGWSTEAFF. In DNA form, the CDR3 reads TGTGCCAGCAGCGCCGCAGGGTGGAGCACTGAAGCTTTCTTT.

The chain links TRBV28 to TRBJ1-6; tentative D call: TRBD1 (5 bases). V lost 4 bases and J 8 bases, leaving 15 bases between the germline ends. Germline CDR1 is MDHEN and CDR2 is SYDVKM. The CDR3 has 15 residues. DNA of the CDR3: TGTGCCAGCAGTTCCCCCCCTGGGGGGGATTCACCCCTCCACTTT. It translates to CASSSPPGGDSPLHF. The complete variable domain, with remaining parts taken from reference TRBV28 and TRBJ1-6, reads DVKVTQSSRYLVKRTGEKVFLECVQDMDHENMFWYRQDPGLGLRLIYFSYDVKMKEKGDIPEGYSVSREKKERFSLILESASTNQTSMYLCASSSPPGGDSPLHFGNGTRLTVT.

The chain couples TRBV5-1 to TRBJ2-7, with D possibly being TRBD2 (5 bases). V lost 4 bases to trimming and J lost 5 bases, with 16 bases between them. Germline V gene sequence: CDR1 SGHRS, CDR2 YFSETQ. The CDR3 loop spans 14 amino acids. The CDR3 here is CASSDPGNSNEQYF. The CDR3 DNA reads TGCGCCAGCAGCGATCCGGGAAACTCAAACGAGCAGTACTTC. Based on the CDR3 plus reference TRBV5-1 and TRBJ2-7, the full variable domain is KAGVTQTPRYLIKTRGQQVTLSCSPISGHRSVSWYQQTPGQGLQFLFEYFSETQRNKGNFPGRFSGRQFSNSRSEMNVSTLELGDSALYLCASSDPGNSNEQYFGPGTRLTVT.

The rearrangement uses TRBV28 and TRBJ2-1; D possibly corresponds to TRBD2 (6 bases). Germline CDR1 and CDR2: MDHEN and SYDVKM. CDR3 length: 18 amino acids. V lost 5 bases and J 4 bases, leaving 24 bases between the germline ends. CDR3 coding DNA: TGTGCCAGCAGTCCTGGACTAATTCGGGGCGATGCTTACAATGAGCAGTTCTTC. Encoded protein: CASSPGLIRGDAYNEQFF.

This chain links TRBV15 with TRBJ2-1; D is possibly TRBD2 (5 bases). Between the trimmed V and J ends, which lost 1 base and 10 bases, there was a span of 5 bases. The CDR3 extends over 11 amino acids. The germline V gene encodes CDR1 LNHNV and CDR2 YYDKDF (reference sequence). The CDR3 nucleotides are TGTGCCACCAGCAGAGGAGGGGAGCAGTTCTTC. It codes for CATSRGGEQFF.

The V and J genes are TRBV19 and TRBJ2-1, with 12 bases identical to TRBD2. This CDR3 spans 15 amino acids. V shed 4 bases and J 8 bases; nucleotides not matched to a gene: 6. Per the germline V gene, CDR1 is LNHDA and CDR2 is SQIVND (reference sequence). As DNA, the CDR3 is TGTGCCAGTAGTAAGTGGACTAGCGGGGCCGATGAGCAGTTCTTC. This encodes CASSKWTSGADEQFF.